This TCR beta chain emerged from a study of CD8 T cells in Susac syndrome. Study-wide findings and caveats: It was acknowledged in the study that its TCR sequencing and HLA analysis involved a relatively small number of individuals.

Reverse transcription of about 0.5 to 1 ug RNA was carried out with random hexamers. The method of amplification for TCR beta CDR3 was immunoSEQ multiplex PCR, covering 54 Vbeta and 13 Jbeta. TCRdb called the immunoSEQ multiplex PCR reads again in MiXCR, with one record for every CDR3 protein. The sample contains some 450,000 distinct CDR3 sequences, approximately 89% of which appear only once. Concerning this clonotype: Its antigen is currently unknown.

The patients serving as multiple sclerosis controls were treatment-naive. They had stable or active relapsing-remitting disease and fulfilled revised McDonald criteria. Germline V CDR1 and CDR2: MNHNY, SVGAGI (reference sequence). After removal of 8 bases from V and 4 bases from J, the junction contained 6 bases not matched to a gene. This CDR3 is built from 14 residues. Input material: CD8+ T cells from PBMCs. The TCR was taken from a human donor with multiple sclerosis. This chain links TRBV6-6 with TRBJ2-1; TRBD1 agrees at 9 bases. The CDR3 region is CASLGQGRYNEQFF. CDR3 coding DNA: TGTGCCAGCTTAGGACAGGGGAGATACAATGAGCAGTTCTTC.